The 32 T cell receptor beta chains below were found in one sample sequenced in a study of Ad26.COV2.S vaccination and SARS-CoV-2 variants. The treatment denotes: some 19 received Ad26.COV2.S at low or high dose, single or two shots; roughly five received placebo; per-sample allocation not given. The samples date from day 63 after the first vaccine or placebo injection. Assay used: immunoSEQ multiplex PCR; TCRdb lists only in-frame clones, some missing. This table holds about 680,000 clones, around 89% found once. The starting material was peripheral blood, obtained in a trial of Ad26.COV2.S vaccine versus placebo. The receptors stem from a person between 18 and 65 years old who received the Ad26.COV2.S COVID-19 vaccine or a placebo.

The CDR3 sequence is CASSELASGGSYNEQFF. The CDR3 nucleotides read TGTGCCAGCAGCGAATTGGCTAGCGGGGGGTCCTACAATGAGCAGTTCTTC. The chain is built from TRBV9 and TRBJ2-1; TRBD2 agrees at 11 bases. V lost 3 bases, J lost 1 base, and 6 bases stayed unmatched. Germline V gives CDR1 SGDLS, CDR2 YYNGEE. This CDR3 contains 17 residues.

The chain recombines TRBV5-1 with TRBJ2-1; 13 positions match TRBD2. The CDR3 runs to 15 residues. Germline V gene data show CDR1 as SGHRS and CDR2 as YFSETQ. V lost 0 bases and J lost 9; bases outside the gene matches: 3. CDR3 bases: TGCGCCAGCAGCTTGGTCGGGACTAGCGGGGTTGAGCAGTTCTTC. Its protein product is CASSLVGTSGVEQFF.

CDR3 DNA: TGTGCCAGCAGCCAAGCTGGACAGGGGGTCACTGAAGCTTTCTTT. Protein: CASSQAGQGVTEAFF. The chain has TRBV3-1 (or the pseudogene TRBV3-2) and TRBJ1-1; 10 bases are shared with TRBD1. This CDR3 region has 15 residues. Germline V gene sequence: CDR1 LGHDT, CDR2 YNNKEL (reference sequence). The J segment lost 4 bases and the V segment lost 1 base, leaving 3 bases of the junction unmatched.

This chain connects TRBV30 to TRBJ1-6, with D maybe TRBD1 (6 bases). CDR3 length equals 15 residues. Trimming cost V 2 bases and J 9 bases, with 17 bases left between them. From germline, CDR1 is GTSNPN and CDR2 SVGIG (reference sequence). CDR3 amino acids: CAWSLRGAAPSPLHF. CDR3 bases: TGTGCCTGGAGTCTACGGGGGGCAGCCCCTTCACCCCTCCACTTT.

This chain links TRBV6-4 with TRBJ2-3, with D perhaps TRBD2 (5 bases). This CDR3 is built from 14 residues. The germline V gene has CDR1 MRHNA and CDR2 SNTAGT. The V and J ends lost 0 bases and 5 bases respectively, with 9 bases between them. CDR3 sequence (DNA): TGTGCCAGCAGTGACTCGAGAGGGTTAGATACGCAGTATTTT. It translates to CASSDSRGLDTQYF.

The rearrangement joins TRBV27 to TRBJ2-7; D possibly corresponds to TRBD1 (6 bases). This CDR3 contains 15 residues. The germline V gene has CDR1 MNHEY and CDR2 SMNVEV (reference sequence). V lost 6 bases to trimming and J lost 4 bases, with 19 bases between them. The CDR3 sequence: CASRLTPGQTYEQYF. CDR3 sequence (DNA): TGTGCCAGCAGACTGACCCCGGGACAAACTTACGAGCAGTACTTC.

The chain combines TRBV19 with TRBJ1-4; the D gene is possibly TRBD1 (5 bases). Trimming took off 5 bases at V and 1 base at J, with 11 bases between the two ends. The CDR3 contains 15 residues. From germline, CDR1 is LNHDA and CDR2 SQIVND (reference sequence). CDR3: CASSERQLTNEKLFF. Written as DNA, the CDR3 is TGTGCCAGTAGTGAGCGACAGCTAACTAATGAAAAACTGTTTTTT.

CDR3: CASSRLAFSSYEQYF. The DNA for the CDR3 is TGTGCCAGCAGCCGCTTAGCGTTCAGCTCCTACGAGCAGTACTTC. The chain combines TRBV7-8 with TRBJ2-7; tentatively, D is TRBD2 (5 bases). V gave up 5 bases and J gave up 0 bases, with 14 bases separating them. The CDR3 consists of 15 residues. CDR1 is SGHVS, CDR2 FQNEAQ, per germline. Based on the CDR3 plus reference TRBV7-8 and TRBJ2-7, the full variable domain is GAGVSQSPRYKVAKRGQDVALRCDPISGHVSLFWYQQALGQGPEFLTYFQNEAQLDKSGLPSDRFFAERPEGSVSTLKIQRTQQEDSAVYLCASSRLAFSSYEQYFGPGTRLTVT.

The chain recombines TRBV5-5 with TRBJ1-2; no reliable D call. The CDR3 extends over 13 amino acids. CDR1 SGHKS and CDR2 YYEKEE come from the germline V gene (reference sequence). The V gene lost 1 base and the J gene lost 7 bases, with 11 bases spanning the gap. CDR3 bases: TGTGCCAGCAGCTTGACTCCCGTGGGTGGCTACACCTTC. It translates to CASSLTPVGGYTF.

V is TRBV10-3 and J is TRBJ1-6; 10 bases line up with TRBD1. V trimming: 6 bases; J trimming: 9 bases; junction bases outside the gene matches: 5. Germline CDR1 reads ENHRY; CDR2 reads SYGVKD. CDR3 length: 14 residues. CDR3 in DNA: TGTGCCATCAGCCGGGACAGGGGTAGTTCACCCCTCCACTTT. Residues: CAISRDRGSSPLHF.

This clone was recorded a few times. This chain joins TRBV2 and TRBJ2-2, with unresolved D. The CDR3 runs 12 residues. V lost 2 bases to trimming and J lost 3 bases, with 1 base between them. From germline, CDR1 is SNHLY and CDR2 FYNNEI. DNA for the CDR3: TGTGCCAGCAGTGAATACACCGGGGAGCTGTTTTTT. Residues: CASSEYTGELFF.

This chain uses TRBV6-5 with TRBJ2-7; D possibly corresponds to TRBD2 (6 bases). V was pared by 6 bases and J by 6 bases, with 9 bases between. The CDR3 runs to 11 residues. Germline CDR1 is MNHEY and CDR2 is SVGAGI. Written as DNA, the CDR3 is TGTGCCAGCAGGGCCGGGGGCGAGCAGTACTTC. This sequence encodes CASRAGGEQYF.

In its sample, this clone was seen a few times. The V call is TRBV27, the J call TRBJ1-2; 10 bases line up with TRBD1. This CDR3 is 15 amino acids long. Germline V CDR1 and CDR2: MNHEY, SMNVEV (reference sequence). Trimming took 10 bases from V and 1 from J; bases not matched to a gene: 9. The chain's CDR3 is CATGDRGSLNYGYTF. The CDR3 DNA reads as TGTGCCACCGGGGACAGGGGCTCTCTTAACTATGGCTACACCTTC.

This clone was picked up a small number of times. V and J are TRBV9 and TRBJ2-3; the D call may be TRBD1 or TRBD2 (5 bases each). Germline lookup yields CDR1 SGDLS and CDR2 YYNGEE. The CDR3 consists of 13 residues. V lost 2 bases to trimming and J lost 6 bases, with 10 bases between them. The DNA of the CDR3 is TGTGCCAGCAGCGTCAACGAGGGGGATACGCAGTATTTT. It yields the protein CASSVNEGDTQYF.

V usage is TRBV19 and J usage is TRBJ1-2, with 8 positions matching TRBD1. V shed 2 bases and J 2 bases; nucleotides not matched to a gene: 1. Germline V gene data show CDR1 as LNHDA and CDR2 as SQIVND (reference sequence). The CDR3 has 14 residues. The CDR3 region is CASSIRQGNYGYTF. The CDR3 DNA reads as TGTGCCAGTAGTATACGACAGGGGAACTATGGCTACACCTTC.

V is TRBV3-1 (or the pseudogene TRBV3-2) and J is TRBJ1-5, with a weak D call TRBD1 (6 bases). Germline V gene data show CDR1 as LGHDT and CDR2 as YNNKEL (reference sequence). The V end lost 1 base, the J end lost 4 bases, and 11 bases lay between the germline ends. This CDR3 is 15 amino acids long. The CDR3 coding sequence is TGTGCCAGCAGCCAAGGGACAGCCGGTAATCAGCCCCAGCATTTT. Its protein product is CASSQGTAGNQPQHF.

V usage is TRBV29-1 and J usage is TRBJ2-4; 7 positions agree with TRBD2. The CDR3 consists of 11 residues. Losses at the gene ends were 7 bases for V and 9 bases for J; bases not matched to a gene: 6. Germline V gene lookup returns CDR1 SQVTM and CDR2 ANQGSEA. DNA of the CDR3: TGCAGCGCCGGGGACTATCGCATTCAGTACTTC. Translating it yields CSAGDYRIQYF.

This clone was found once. DNA of the CDR3: TGTGCCTGGGCTAGGGGGCCTGATACGCAGTATTTT. Residues: CAWARGPDTQYF. This rearrangement joins TRBV30 to TRBJ2-3, with 7 bases fitting TRBD1. Trimming cost V 5 bases and J 6 bases; bases outside gene matches: 5. The CDR3 is 12 amino acids. Germline assignment: CDR1 GTSNPN and CDR2 SVGIG (reference sequence).

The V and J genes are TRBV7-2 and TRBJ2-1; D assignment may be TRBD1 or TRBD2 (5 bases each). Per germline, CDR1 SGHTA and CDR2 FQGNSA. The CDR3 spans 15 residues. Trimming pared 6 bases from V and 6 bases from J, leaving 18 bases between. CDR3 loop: CASSSSPGPANEQFF. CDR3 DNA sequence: TGTGCCAGCAGTTCCTCCCCGGGGCCAGCCAATGAGCAGTTCTTC.

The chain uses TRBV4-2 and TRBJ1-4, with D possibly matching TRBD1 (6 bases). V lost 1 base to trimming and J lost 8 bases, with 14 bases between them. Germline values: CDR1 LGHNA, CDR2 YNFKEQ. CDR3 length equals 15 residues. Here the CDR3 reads CASSQGGGAEEKLFF. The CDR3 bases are TGTGCCAGCAGCCAAGGTGGGGGGGCTGAGGAAAAACTGTTTTTT.

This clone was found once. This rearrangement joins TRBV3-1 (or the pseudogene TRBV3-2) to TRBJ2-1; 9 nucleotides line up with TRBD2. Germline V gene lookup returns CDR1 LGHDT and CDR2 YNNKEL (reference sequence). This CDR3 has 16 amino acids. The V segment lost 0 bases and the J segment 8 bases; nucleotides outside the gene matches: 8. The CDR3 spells CASSQDRGGRADEQFF. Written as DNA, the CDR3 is TGTGCCAGCAGCCAAGATCGGGGCGGGAGGGCCGATGAGCAGTTCTTC.

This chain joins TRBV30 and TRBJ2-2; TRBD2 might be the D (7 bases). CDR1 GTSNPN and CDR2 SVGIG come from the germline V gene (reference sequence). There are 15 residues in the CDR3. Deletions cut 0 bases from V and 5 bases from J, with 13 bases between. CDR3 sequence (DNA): TGTGCCTGGAGTGTAACCAGGGGAGGGACCGGGGAGCTGTTTTTT. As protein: CAWSVTRGGTGELFF. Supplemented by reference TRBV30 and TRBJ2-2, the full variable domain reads SQTIHQWPATLVQPVGSPLSLECTVEGTSNPNLYWYRQAAGRGLQLLFYSVGIGQISSEVPQNLSASRPQDRQFILSSKKLLLSDSGFYLCAWSVTRGGTGELFFGEGSRLTVL.

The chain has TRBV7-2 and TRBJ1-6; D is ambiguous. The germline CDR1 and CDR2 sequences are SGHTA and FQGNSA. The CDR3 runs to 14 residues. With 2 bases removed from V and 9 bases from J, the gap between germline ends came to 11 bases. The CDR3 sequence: CASSLLAAGSPLHF. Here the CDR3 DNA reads TGTGCCAGCAGCTTACTGGCGGCGGGTTCACCCCTCCACTTT.

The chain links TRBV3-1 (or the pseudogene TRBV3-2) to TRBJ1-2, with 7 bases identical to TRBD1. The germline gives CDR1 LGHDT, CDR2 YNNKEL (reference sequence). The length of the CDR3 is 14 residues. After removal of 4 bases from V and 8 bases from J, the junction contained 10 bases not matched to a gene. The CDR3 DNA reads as TGTGCCAGCAGCCTCCAGGGGGGGCGCGGGGGCTACACCTTC. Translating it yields CASSLQGGRGGYTF.

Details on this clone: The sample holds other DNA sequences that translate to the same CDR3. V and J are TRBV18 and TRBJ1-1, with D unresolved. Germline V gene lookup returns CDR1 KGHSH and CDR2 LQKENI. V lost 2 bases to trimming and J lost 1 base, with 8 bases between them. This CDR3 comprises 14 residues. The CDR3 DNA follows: TGTGCCAGCTCACCATACCGGGGGAACACTGAAGCTTTCTTT. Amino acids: CASSPYRGNTEAFF.

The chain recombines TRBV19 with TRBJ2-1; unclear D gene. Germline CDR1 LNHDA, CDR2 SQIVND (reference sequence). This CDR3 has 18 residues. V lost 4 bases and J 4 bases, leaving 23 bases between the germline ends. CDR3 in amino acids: CASSKISLASFDYNEQFF. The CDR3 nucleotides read TGTGCCAGTAGTAAAATCTCCCTGGCTAGTTTTGATTACAATGAGCAGTTCTTC.

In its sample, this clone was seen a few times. Here the CDR3 DNA reads TGTGCCTGGACTCCCTTGGGGAACAATTCACCCCTCCACTTT. Translated: CAWTPLGNNSPLHF. The gene calls are TRBV30 and TRBJ1-6; D unresolved. Per germline, CDR1 GTSNPN and CDR2 SVGIG (reference sequence). The CDR3 sequence is 14 residues long. The V and J ends lost 4 bases and 7 bases respectively, with 14 bases between them.

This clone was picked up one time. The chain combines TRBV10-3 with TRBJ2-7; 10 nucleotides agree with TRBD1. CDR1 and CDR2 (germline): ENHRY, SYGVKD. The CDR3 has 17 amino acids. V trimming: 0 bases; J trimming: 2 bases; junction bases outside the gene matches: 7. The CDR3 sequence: CAISESAGTGVTYEQYF. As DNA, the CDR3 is TGTGCCATCAGTGAGTCGGCCGGGACAGGGGTAACCTACGAGCAGTACTTC.

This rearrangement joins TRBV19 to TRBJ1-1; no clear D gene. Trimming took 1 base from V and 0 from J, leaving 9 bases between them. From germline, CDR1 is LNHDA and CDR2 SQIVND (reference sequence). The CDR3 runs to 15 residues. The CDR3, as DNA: TGTGCCAGTAGTATAGGGGGAAATATGAACACTGAAGCTTTCTTT. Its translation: CASSIGGNMNTEAFF.

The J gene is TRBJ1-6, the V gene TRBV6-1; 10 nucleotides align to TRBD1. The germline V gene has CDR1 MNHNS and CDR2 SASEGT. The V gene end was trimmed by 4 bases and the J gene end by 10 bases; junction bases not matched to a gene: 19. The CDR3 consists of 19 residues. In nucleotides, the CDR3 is TGTGCCAGCAGTGTCACCAAAAGACAGGGGGCCGGGGTAAACTCACCCCTCCACTTT. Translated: CASSVTKRQGAGVNSPLHF.

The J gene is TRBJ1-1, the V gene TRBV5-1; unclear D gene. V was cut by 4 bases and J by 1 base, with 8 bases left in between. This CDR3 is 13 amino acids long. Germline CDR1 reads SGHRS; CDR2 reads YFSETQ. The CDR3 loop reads CASSRVENTEAFF. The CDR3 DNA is TGCGCCAGCAGCAGGGTGGAGAACACTGAAGCTTTCTTT. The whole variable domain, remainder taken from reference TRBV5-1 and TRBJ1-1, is KAGVTQTPRYLIKTRGQQVTLSCSPISGHRSVSWYQQTPGQGLQFLFEYFSETQRNKGNFPGRFSGRQFSNSRSEMNVSTLELGDSALYLCASSRVENTEAFFGQGTRLTVV.

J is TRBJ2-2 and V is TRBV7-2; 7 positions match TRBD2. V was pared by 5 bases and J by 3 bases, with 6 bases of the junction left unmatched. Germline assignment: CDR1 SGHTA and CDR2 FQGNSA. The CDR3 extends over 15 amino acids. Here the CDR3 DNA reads TGTGCCAGCAGCGTCGGGACTACCCACACCGGGGAGCTGTTTTTT. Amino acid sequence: CASSVGTTHTGELFF.